The TCR beta chain described here comes from a study of cytomegalovirus exposure and HLA in healthy donors. Whole-study results and caveats: Reports credit the classifier with highly specific, highly sensitive diagnosis of cytomegalovirus status. The only immune exposure information that was available was CMV serostatus. It emerged from a later analysis that several of the most significant clusters appeared to be linked to common viral pathogens. A reported reduction in N-insertions relative to the roughly 610-donor mean was seen in an Asian-associated ancestry cluster in a later analysis.

The PCR made use of 60 Vbeta and 13 Jbeta primers. TCRdb's copy holds only in-frame clones and misses some; the assay was immunoSEQ multiplex PCR. The sample yields fewer than 85,000 clones, over 70% seen once. Germline V gives CDR1 SGHAT, CDR2 FQDESV (reference sequence). V lost 5 bases and J lost 2; bases outside the gene matches: 5. This CDR3 region has 15 residues. As for this clone: Its antigen remains unidentified.

The genes are TRBV11-1 and TRBJ2-2; TRBD2 agrees at 7 bases. The receptor comes from a male donor in good health and CMV-seropositive. The sequenced sample consisted of PBMCs. CDR3 in DNA: TGTGCCAGCAGCCCCGCTAGCGGTAACACCGGGGAGCTGTTTTTT. As protein: CASSPASGNTGELFF.